The entry that follows covers one TCR beta chain sequence. Antigen: not known. Sequenced by immunoSEQ multiplex PCR; TCRdb stores in-frame clones only, minus some. Here the sample spans roughly 23,000 clones, roughly 91% being singletons. These data come from a study of B cell selection in AIRE deficiency. Study-wide findings and caveats: About 31% of healthy-shared Treg TCRbeta sequences appeared in patient Tconv cells.

The regulatory T cell sort gate was CD4+CD25hiCD127low/negative. Control samples were from healthy, unrelated donors. This TCR came from a human donor in good health. What was sequenced was CD4+CD25+ Tregs sorted from PBMCs.

CDR3 in amino acids: CASSLSRGTGELFF. For the CDR3, the DNA is TGTGCCAGCAGCTTGTCCCGAGGCACCGGGGAGCTGTTTTTT. The chain carries TRBV7-6 and TRBJ2-2; D unclear. Germline-derived CDR1 and CDR2 are SGHVS and FNYEAQ. The CDR3 is 14 amino acids. V was shortened by 3 bases and J by 4 bases, with 9 bases between the two germline ends.